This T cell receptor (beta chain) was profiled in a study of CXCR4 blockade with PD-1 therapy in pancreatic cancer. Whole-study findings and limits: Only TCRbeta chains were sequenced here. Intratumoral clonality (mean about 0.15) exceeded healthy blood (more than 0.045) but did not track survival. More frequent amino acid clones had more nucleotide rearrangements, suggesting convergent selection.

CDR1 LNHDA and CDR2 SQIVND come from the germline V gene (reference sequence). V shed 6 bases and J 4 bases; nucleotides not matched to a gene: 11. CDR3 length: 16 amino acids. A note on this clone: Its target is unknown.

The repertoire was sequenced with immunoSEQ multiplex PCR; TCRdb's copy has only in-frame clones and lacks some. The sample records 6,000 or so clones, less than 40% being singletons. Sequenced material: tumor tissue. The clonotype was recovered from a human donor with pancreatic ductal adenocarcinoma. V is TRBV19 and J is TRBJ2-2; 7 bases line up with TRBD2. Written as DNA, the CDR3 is TGTGCCAGTAGGATCCCGGGGCTAGCGGTCACCGGGGAGCTGTTTTTT. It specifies CASRIPGLAVTGELFF.